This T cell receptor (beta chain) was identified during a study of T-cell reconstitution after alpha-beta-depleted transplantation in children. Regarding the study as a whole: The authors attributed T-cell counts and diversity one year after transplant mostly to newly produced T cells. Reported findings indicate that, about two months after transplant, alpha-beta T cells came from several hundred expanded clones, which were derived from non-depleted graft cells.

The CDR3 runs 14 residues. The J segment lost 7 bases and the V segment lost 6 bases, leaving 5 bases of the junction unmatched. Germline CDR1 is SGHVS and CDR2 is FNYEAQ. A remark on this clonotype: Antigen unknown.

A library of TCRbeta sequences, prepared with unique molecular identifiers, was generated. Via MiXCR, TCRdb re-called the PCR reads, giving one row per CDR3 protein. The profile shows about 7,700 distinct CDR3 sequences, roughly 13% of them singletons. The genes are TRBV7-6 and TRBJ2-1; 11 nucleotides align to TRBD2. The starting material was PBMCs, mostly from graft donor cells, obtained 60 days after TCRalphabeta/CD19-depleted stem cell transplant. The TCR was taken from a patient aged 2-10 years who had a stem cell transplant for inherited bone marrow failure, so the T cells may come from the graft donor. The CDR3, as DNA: TGTGCCAGCAGTCTTACTAGCGGGAGTAATGAGCAGTTCTTC. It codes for CASSLTSGSNEQFF.